The entry below gives a single T cell receptor (beta chain) sequence along with its context. The antigen is not known. Clones were sequenced by immunoSEQ multiplex PCR, and TCRdb holds only the in-frame ones, with some missing. The top ten clones hold 43% of a sample with about 990 clones, around 66% of them seen once. This sample was included in a study of CD8 T cell repertoires and HIV-1 epitope variants. The germline gives CDR1 MNHEY, CDR2 SVGAGI. The CDR3 has 14 residues. Trimming stripped 6 bases from V and 3 bases from J, with 11 bases between. The chain carries TRBV6-5 and TRBJ2-2; D is uncertain. The source material was cultured CD8+ T cells derived from PBMCs. The receptor was isolated from a male donor with HIV. The CDR3 bases are TGTGCCAGCAGATCTTCAGGCGACACCGGGGAGCTGTTTTTT. The encoded protein is CASRSSGDTGELFF.